Following are 2 T cell receptor beta chains from one sample sequenced in a study of blood T cell repertoires in COVID-19. This table comes from immunoSEQ multiplex PCR, and its TCRdb copy is limited to in-frame clones, with some not included. The data hold some 250,000 clones, with 89% observed a single time. Sequencing was done on a sample of PBMCs or T cells enriched from blood (not recorded which). The receptors derive from a woman in her twenties or thirties with acute COVID-19.

The chain couples TRBV9 to TRBJ2-2; no clear D. The CDR3 totals 17 residues. In germline, CDR1 is SGDLS, CDR2 YYNGEE. V was cut by 0 bases and J by 2 bases, with 14 bases left in between. In nucleotides, the CDR3 is TGTGCCAGCAGCGTAGATCGACGACTGGAAAACACCGGGGAGCTGTTTTTT. Residues: CASSVDRRLENTGELFF.

The chain joins TRBV21-1 to TRBJ2-1; TRBD2 reflects the table's D call only, with no check against the DNA. TRBV21-1 is described as a pseudogene. CDR3 length: 19 residues. The CDR3 loop reads CASSKTPPQWAGGPNEQFF. The DNA of the CDR3 is TGTGCCAGCAGCAAAACACCGCCCCAATGGGCGGGGGGGCCCAATGAGCAGTTCTTC.